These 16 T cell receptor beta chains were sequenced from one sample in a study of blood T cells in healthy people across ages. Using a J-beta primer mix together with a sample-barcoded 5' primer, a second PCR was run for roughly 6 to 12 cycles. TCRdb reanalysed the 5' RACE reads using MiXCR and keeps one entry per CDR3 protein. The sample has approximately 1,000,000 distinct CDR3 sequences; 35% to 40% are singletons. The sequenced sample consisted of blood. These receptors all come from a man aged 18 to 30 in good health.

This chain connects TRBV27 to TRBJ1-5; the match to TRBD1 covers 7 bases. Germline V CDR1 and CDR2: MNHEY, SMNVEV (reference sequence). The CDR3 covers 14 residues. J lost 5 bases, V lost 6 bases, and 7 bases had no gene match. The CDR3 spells CASSNDRAHQPQHF. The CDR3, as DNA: TGTGCCAGCAGCAACGACAGGGCTCATCAGCCCCAGCATTTT.

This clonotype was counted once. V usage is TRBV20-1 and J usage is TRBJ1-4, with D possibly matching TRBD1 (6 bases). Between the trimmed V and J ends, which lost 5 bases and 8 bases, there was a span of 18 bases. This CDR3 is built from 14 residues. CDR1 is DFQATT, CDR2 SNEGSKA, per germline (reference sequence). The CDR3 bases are TGCAGTGCTCCCCGCGGGGGGCGCCTGGAAAAACTGTTTTTT. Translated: CSAPRGGRLEKLFF.

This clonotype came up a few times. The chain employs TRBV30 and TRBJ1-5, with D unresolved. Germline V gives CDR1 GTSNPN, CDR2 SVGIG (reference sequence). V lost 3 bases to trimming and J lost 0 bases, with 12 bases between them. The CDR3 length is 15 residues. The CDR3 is CAWRLGYNSNQPQHF. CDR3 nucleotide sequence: TGTGCCTGGAGATTAGGGTATAATAGCAATCAGCCCCAGCATTTT.

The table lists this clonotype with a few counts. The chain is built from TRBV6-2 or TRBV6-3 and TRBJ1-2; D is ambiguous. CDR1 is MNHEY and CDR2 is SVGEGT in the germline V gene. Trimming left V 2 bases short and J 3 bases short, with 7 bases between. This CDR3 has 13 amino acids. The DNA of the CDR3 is TGTGCCAGCAGTTACATGGGTTACTATGGCTACACCTTC. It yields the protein CASSYMGYYGYTF.

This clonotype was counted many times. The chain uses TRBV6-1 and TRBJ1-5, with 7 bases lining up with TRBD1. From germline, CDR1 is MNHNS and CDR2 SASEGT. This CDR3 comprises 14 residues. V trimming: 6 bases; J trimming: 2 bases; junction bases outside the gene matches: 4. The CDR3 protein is CASRSTGGNQPQHF. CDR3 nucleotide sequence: TGTGCCAGCAGATCAACAGGGGGCAATCAGCCCCAGCATTTT.

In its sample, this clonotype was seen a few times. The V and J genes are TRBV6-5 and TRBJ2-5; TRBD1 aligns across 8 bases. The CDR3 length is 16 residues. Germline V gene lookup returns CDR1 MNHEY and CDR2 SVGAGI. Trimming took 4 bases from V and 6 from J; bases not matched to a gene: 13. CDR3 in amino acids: CASSSTRDRSWKTQYF. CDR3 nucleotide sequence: TGTGCCAGCAGTTCGACCCGGGACAGGTCCTGGAAGACCCAGTACTTC.

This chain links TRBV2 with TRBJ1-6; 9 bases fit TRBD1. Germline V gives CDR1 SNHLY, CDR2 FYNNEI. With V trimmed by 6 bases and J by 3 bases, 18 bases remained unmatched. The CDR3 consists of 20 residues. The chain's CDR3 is CASRKNRDRAKKFYNSPLHF. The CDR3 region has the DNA TGTGCCAGCAGGAAGAACCGGGACAGGGCAAAGAAATTCTATAATTCACCCCTCCACTTT.

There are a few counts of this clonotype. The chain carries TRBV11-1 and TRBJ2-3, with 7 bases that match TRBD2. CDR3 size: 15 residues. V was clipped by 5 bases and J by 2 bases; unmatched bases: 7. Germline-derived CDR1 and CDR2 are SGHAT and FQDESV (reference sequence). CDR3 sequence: CASSPGLGPTDTQYF. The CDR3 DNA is TGTGCCAGCAGCCCCGGACTAGGCCCCACAGATACGCAGTATTTT.

CDR3 bases: TGTGCCAGCAGCTTAGGGTTATTGGGCGGCTCCTACAATGAGCAGTTCTTC. Its translation is CASSLGLLGGSYNEQFF. The chain links TRBV11-3 to TRBJ2-1, with unresolved D. The V gene lost 1 base and the J gene lost 0 bases, with 13 bases spanning the gap. The length of the CDR3 is 17 residues. Germline V gives CDR1 SGHNT, CDR2 YENEEA.

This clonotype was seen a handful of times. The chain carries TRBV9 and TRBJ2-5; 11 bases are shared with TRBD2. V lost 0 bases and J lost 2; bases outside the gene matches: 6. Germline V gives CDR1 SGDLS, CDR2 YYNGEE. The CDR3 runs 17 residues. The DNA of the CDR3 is TGTGCCAGCAGCGTAGGTCGTAGCGGGGGGGCACAAGAGACCCAGTACTTC. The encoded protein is CASSVGRSGGAQETQYF. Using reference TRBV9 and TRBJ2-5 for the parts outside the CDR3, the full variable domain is DSGVTQTPKHLITATGQRVTLRCSPRSGDLSVYWYQQSLDQGLQFLIQYYNGEERAKGNILERFSAQQFPDLHSELNLSSLELGDSALYFCASSVGRSGGAQETQYFGPGTRLLVL.

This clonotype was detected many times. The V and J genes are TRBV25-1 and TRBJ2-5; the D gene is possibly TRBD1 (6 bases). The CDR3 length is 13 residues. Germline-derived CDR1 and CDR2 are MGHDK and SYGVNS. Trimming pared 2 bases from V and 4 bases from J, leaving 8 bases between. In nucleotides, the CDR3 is TGTGCCAGCAGTGAAGACAGGTTAGAGACCCAGTACTTC. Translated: CASSEDRLETQYF.

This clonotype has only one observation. In nucleotides, the CDR3 is TGTGCCAGCAGCCAGACAGGGGTTGGACACGAGCAGTACTTC. Protein sequence: CASSQTGVGHEQYF. The chain joins TRBV3-1 to TRBJ2-7; 8 bases agree with TRBD1. This CDR3 spans 14 amino acids. J gave up 5 bases and V 3 bases, and 6 bases lay outside the gene matches. The germline CDR1 and CDR2 sequences are LGHDT and YNNKEL (reference sequence).

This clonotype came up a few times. CDR3 nucleotides: TGCGCCAGCAGAGACGGGACTCGTAAAGGAAATGAGCAGTACTTC. Its translation is CASRDGTRKGNEQYF. The chain couples TRBV5-1 to TRBJ2-7, with a weak D call TRBD2 (6 bases). There are 15 residues in the CDR3. The germline V and J ends were trimmed by 5 bases and 7 bases, with 22 bases remaining between them. Germline V gives CDR1 SGHRS, CDR2 YFSETQ.

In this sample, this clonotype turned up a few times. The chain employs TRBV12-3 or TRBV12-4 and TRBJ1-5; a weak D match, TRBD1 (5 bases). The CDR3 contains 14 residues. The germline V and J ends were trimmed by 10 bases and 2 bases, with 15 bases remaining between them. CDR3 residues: CATGKEGGNQPQHF. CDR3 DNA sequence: TGTGCCACAGGGAAAGAGGGCGGCAATCAGCCCCAGCATTTT.

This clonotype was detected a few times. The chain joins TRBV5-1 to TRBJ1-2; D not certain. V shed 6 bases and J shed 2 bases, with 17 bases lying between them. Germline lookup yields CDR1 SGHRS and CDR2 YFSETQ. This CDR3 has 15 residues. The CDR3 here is CASMEGGILNYGYTF. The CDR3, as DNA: TGCGCCAGCATGGAGGGAGGGATTCTGAACTATGGCTACACCTTC.

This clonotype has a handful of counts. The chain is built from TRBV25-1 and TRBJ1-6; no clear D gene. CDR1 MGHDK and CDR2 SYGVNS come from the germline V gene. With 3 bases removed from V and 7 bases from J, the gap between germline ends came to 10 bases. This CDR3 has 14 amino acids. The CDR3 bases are TGTGCCAGCAGTGAGACGGAGATGAATTCACCCCTCCACTTT. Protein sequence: CASSETEMNSPLHF.